The 13 T cell receptor beta chains below come from one sample, sequenced in a study of cytomegalovirus exposure and HLA in healthy donors. Use of 60 Vbeta and 13 Jbeta primers characterized the PCR. The repertoire was sequenced with immunoSEQ multiplex PCR; TCRdb's copy has only in-frame clones and lacks some. The repertoire holds approximately 160,000 clones, with about 80% as singletons. Material for sequencing was PBMCs. The receptors shown here come from a man aged 30 to 45 in good health and CMV-seropositive.

This clone was counted only a few times. The V call is TRBV11-2, the J call TRBJ2-7, with 8 bases matching TRBD1. The germline CDR1 and CDR2 sequences are SGHAT and FQNNGV. After removal of 5 bases from V and 0 bases from J, the junction contained 3 bases not matched to a gene. The CDR3 is 14 amino acids. The CDR3 sequence: CASSPDRVSYEQYF. CDR3 coding DNA: TGTGCCAGCAGCCCGGACAGGGTCTCCTACGAGCAGTACTTC.

This clone qualifies as medium-sized. Additional DNA sequences in this sample encode the identical CDR3. This sequence joins TRBV4-2 and TRBJ2-5; 7 nucleotides align to TRBD2. The CDR3 is 15 amino acids. The V and J ends lost 0 bases and 2 bases, in that order; junction bases with no gene match: 3. Germline V CDR1 and CDR2: LGHNA, YNFKEQ. The CDR3 nucleotides are TGTGCCAGCAGCCAAGATCGGGGAGGGCAAGAGACCCAGTACTTC. As protein: CASSQDRGGQETQYF.

The gene calls are TRBV27 and TRBJ2-7; TRBD2 matches 9 bases. CDR3 size: 14 residues. V was pared by 6 bases and J by 3 bases, with 6 bases of the junction left unmatched. Germline CDR1 MNHEY, CDR2 SMNVEV (reference sequence). The CDR3 here is CASSQLAGSYEQYF. The CDR3 bases are TGTGCCAGCAGCCAACTAGCGGGCAGCTACGAGCAGTACTTC.

The chain combines TRBV5-4 with TRBJ1-6; D is possibly TRBD1 (6 bases). Germline CDR1 is SGHNT and CDR2 is YYREEE (reference sequence). The ends were cut back, 4 bases at V and 5 bases at J, with 16 bases in the middle. This CDR3 has 16 amino acids. The CDR3 region has the DNA TGTGCCAGCAGCGTAGCCAGGGGAGCGGATAATTCACCCCTCCACTTT. It yields the protein CASSVARGADNSPLHF.

A single count supports this clone. The rearrangement links TRBV2 to TRBJ2-7; no clear D. The CDR3 is 13 residues long. V lost 2 bases and J 0 bases, leaving 5 bases between the germline ends. From germline, CDR1 is SNHLY and CDR2 FYNNEI. The CDR3 sequence: CASSETVSYEQYF. Written as DNA, the CDR3 is TGTGCCAGCAGTGAAACGGTCTCCTACGAGCAGTACTTC.

The chain uses TRBV2 and TRBJ1-4, with TRBD1 identical over 9 bases. V was clipped by 6 bases and J by 7 bases; unmatched bases: 6. The CDR3 runs to 14 residues. Germline V lookup: CDR1 SNHLY, CDR2 FYNNEI. CDR3 loop: CASSGTGSSEKLFF. The CDR3 DNA follows: TGTGCCAGCAGCGGGACAGGGAGTAGTGAAAAACTGTTTTTT.

This clone appeared a single time. This chain joins TRBV7-9 and TRBJ1-2, with D possibly TRBD1 on 6 matching bases. CDR1 SEHNR and CDR2 FQNEAQ come from the germline V gene (reference sequence). Trimming pared 5 bases from V and 7 bases from J, leaving 17 bases between. CDR3 length equals 14 residues. The CDR3 loop reads CASSPGVEGAGYTF. The CDR3 nucleotides are TGTGCCAGCAGCCCAGGGGTTGAAGGAGCTGGCTACACCTTC. Full variable domain (outside the CDR3, taken from reference TRBV7-9 and TRBJ1-2): DTGVSQNPRHKITKRGQNVTFRCDPISEHNRLYWYRQTLGQGPEFLTYFQNEAQLEKSRLLSDRFSAERPKGSFSTLEIQRTEQGDSAMYLCASSPGVEGAGYTFGSGTRLTVV.

This clone was detected once. The V gene is TRBV5-4, the J gene TRBJ1-1; 8 nucleotides match TRBD1. V dropped 3 bases and J dropped 0; count of bases not matched to a gene: 13. Germline V gives CDR1 SGHNT, CDR2 YYREEE (reference sequence). CDR3 length: 18 amino acids. The CDR3 loop is CASSWGGRGLVMNTEAFF. CDR3 DNA: TGTGCCAGCAGCTGGGGGGGCAGGGGGCTAGTCATGAACACTGAAGCTTTCTTT.

This clone was observed a few times. The DNA for the CDR3 is TGTGCCAGCTCCATAAACAGGGACCTGAGCTCCTACGAGCAGTACTTC. Translated, it gives CASSINRDLSSYEQYF. This chain links TRBV18 with TRBJ2-7, with D possibly TRBD1 on 6 matching bases. The CDR3 sequence is 16 residues long. The V gene lost 6 bases and the J gene lost 0 bases, with 18 bases spanning the gap. Germline CDR1 and CDR2: KGHSH and LQKENI. Variable domain in full (rest from reference TRBV18 and TRBJ2-7): NAGVMQNPRHLVRRRGQEARLRCSPMKGHSHVYWYRQLPEEGLKFMVYLQKENIIDESGMPKERFSAEFPKEGPSILRIQQVVRGDSAAYFCASSINRDLSSYEQYFGPGTRLTVT.

The chain links TRBV4-1 to TRBJ2-2; TRBD1 is a possible D gene (5 bases). The CDR3 runs 15 residues. CDR1 is MGHRA and CDR2 is YSYEKL in the germline V gene. The V gene lost 2 bases and the J gene lost 1 base, with 8 bases spanning the gap. CDR3 sequence reads: CASSQRQGNTGELFF. The DNA of the CDR3 is TGCGCCAGCAGCCAACGGCAGGGGAACACCGGGGAGCTGTTTTTT.

The chain joins TRBV6-1 to TRBJ2-3; 9 bases match TRBD2. The CDR3 spans 14 residues. Germline V CDR1 and CDR2: MNHNS, SASEGT. V lost 10 bases and J lost 5; bases outside the gene matches: 10. The CDR3 region is CATQLAGVIDTQYF. As DNA, the CDR3 is TGTGCCACCCAACTAGCGGGTGTGATAGATACGCAGTATTTT.

The chain employs TRBV10-3 and TRBJ1-6; a weak D match, TRBD1 (5 bases). From germline, CDR1 is ENHRY and CDR2 SYGVKD. This CDR3 contains 15 residues. V was clipped by 5 bases and J by 8 bases, with 16 bases between them. Here the CDR3 reads CAISPRDGGDSPLHF. DNA of the CDR3: TGTGCCATCAGTCCTCGGGACGGGGGGGATTCACCCCTCCACTTT.

The chain's CDR3 is CASSLVLPGGASYNEQFF. In DNA, the CDR3 is TGCGCCAGCAGCTTGGTTTTACCCGGAGGGGCCTCCTACAATGAGCAGTTCTTC. The chain recombines TRBV5-1 with TRBJ2-1, with D possibly being TRBD2 (6 bases). This CDR3 region has 18 residues. V was clipped by 0 bases and J by 0 bases, with 16 bases between them. The germline CDR1 and CDR2 sequences are SGHRS and YFSETQ.